Below are 29 T cell receptor beta chains sequenced from a single sample in a study of T-cell reconstitution after alpha-beta-depleted transplantation in children. Unique molecular identifiers were built into the TCRbeta library. Each CDR3 protein gets one entry after TCRdb re-called the PCR reads with MiXCR. The sample records about 690,000 distinct CDR3 sequences, approximately 16% being singletons. The starting material was PBMCs from the stem cell graft donor, obtained from the stem cell graft. All receptors derive from a human donor who donated a stem cell graft to a child with acute myeloid leukemia.

This clonotype was seen many times. A read error may produce the germline difference seen at one junction end. The chain employs TRBV20-1 and TRBJ1-6; the match to TRBD1 covers 8 bases. The CDR3 sequence is 16 residues long. Germline CDR1 and CDR2: DFQATT and SNEGSKA (reference sequence). CDR3 loop: CSARARGLYYNSPLHF. The CDR3 nucleotides read TGCAGTGCCAGAGCCAGGGGGCTGTACTATAATTCACCCCTCCACTTT.

CDR3 residues: CSARDTSYPISYEQYV. The CDR3 coding sequence is TGCAGTGCTAGAGATACGAGCTATCCCATCTCCTACGAGCAGTACGTC. J is TRBJ2-7 and V is TRBV20-1; D is unclear. This CDR3 comprises 16 residues. CDR1 is DFQATT, CDR2 SNEGSKA, per germline (reference sequence). V was pared by 0 bases and J by 0 bases, with 15 bases between.

This chain connects TRBV9 to TRBJ2-7, with TRBD2 as a possible D gene (6 bases). Germline V gene data show CDR1 as SGDLS and CDR2 as YYNGEE. The CDR3 is made up of 15 amino acids. V was shortened by 4 bases and J by 0 bases, with 14 bases between the two germline ends. CDR3 DNA: TGTGCCAGCAGCCGGGCCAGCGGGCTCTCCTACGAGCAGTACTTC. This translates into CASSRASGLSYEQYF.

In this sample, this clonotype turned up a few times. The V gene is TRBV6-5, the J gene TRBJ2-1, with 9 bases fitting TRBD2. Germline lookup yields CDR1 MNHEY and CDR2 SVGAGI. V lost 0 bases to trimming and J lost 0 bases; unmatched junction nucleotides: 3. CDR3 length equals 17 residues. The chain's CDR3 is CASSYSVAGASYNEQFF. The CDR3 DNA follows: TGTGCCAGCAGTTACTCGGTAGCGGGGGCCTCCTACAATGAGCAGTTCTTC.

The chain employs TRBV15 and TRBJ2-7; D might be TRBD2 (6 bases). The V gene lost 7 bases and the J gene lost 4 bases, with 14 bases spanning the gap. The CDR3 extends over 13 amino acids. Germline V gene sequence: CDR1 LNHNV, CDR2 YYDKDF (reference sequence). CDR3 in DNA: TGTGCCACCAAGGGAGGCCCAGGGTACGAGCAGTACTTC. Encoded protein: CATKGGPGYEQYF.

At least ten counts were recorded for this clonotype. The rearrangement joins TRBV15 to TRBJ1-6; D not certain. The CDR3 extends over 13 amino acids. V lost 3 bases, J lost 8 bases, and 8 bases lay in between. CDR1 is LNHNV, CDR2 YYDKDF, per germline (reference sequence). The CDR3 nucleotides read TGTGCCACCAGCAGGGGGAGGGATTCACCCCTCCACTTT. Its translation is CATSRGRDSPLHF.

Many counts were recorded for this clonotype. This sequence joins TRBV24-1 and TRBJ2-1; the match to TRBD2 covers 12 bases. Germline V gene sequence: CDR1 KGHDR, CDR2 SFDVKD. The CDR3 sequence is 17 residues long. V trimming: 5 bases; J trimming: 1 base; junction bases outside the gene matches: 5. CDR3 in DNA: TGTGCCACCAGTGCCGACGGACTAGCGGGGTCCTACAATGAGCAGTTCTTC. Translation gives CATSADGLAGSYNEQFF.

This chain connects TRBV7-9 to TRBJ2-3; D is ambiguous. The CDR3 totals 13 residues. The germline gives CDR1 SEHNR, CDR2 FQNEAQ (reference sequence). V was pared by 3 bases and J by 4 bases, with 8 bases between. The CDR3 DNA reads TGTGCCAGCAGCTTCGACTCCCCAGATACGCAGTATTTT. Amino acids: CASSFDSPDTQYF.

The chain has TRBV6-2 or TRBV6-3 and TRBJ2-7; D is perhaps TRBD2 (5 bases). CDR1 and CDR2 from the germline V gene are MNHEY and SVGEGT. The length of the CDR3 is 14 residues. V was clipped by 6 bases and J by 2 bases, with 14 bases between them. The CDR3 is CASSSVRGTYEQYF. The CDR3 DNA reads TGTGCCAGCAGCTCCGTCCGGGGAACCTACGAGCAGTACTTC.

This clonotype has a handful of counts. The chain carries TRBV2 and TRBJ2-3; 8 bases are shared with TRBD1. The germline CDR1 and CDR2 sequences are SNHLY and FYNNEI. The CDR3 is 15 residues long. V was pared by 4 bases and J by 3 bases, with 6 bases of the junction left unmatched. CDR3 sequence: CASSGPGGATDTQYF. The CDR3, as DNA: TGTGCCAGCAGTGGACCAGGGGGCGCGACAGATACGCAGTATTTT. The variable domain in full, with the rest retrieved from reference TRBV2 and TRBJ2-3, is EPEVTQTPSHQVTQMGQEVILRCVPISNHLYFYWYRQILGQKVEFLVSFYNNEISEKSEIFDDQFSVERPDGSNFTLKIRSTKLEDSAMYFCASSGPGGATDTQYFGPGTRLTVL.

The table lists this clonotype with many counts. The gene calls are TRBV20-1 and TRBJ1-5; 7 nucleotides agree with TRBD1. Germline V CDR1 and CDR2: DFQATT, SNEGSKA (reference sequence). The CDR3 has 14 amino acids. V lost 1 base to trimming and J lost 6 bases; unmatched junction nucleotides: 6. The CDR3 region has the DNA TGCAGTGCTAGAGGACAGGGATCCGGTCAGCCCCAGCATTTT. Residues: CSARGQGSGQPQHF.

The V call is TRBV7-2, the J call TRBJ2-3, with D uncertain. Germline V gene sequence: CDR1 SGHTA, CDR2 FQGNSA. V lost 5 bases, J lost 3 bases, and 15 bases lay in between. The CDR3 is made up of 15 amino acids. The CDR3 region is CASSPTTYRTDTQYF. The DNA of the CDR3 is TGTGCCAGCAGCCCCACGACGTATAGGACAGATACGCAGTATTTT. The full variable domain, with the rest looked up from reference TRBV7-2 and TRBJ2-3, is GAGVSQSPSNKVTEKGKDVELRCDPISGHTALYWYRQSLGQGLEFLIYFQGNSAPDKSGLPSDRFSAERTGGSVSTLTIQRTQQEDSAVYLCASSPTTYRTDTQYFGPGTRLTVL.

The J gene is TRBJ2-1, the V gene TRBV4-3, with unresolved D. Germline CDR1 reads LGHNA; CDR2 reads YSLEER. The V and J ends lost 4 bases and 7 bases respectively, with 14 bases between them. This CDR3 is 14 amino acids long. In DNA, the CDR3 is TGCGCCAGCAGCCCGAGACCCGATGGTAATGAGCAGTTCTTC. Translation: CASSPRPDGNEQFF.

This clonotype was seen at least ten times. The chain is built from TRBV20-1 and TRBJ2-1; 10 bases are shared with TRBD2. In germline, CDR1 is DFQATT, CDR2 SNEGSKA (reference sequence). This CDR3 has 14 amino acids. The ends lost 1 base at V and 7 bases at J; junction bases unmatched: 4. The CDR3 DNA follows: TGCAGTGCTAGAGGGCCAGCGGGGGGGAATGAGCAGTTCTTC. Its translation: CSARGPAGGNEQFF.

CDR3 DNA: TGTGCCACCAGTGACTGGGACAGGGAAAATGAGCAGTTCTTC. Protein product: CATSDWDRENEQFF. The chain has TRBV24-1 and TRBJ2-1; 9 positions agree with TRBD1. Trimming removed 4 bases from V and 7 bases from J; junction bases left unmatched: 4. The germline V gene has CDR1 KGHDR and CDR2 SFDVKD. This CDR3 is built from 14 residues.

This clonotype was seen a few times. The rearrangement uses TRBV10-3 and TRBJ2-7; TRBD1 might be the D (7 bases). Trimming stripped 0 bases from V and 2 bases from J, with 29 bases between. Looked up from germline, CDR1 is ENHRY and CDR2 is SYGVKD. This CDR3 has 21 amino acids. CDR3 residues: CAISESLADREEPPKTYEQYF. CDR3 DNA sequence: TGTGCCATCAGTGAGTCGCTCGCTGACAGGGAGGAGCCCCCAAAAACCTACGAGCAGTACTTC.

CDR3 sequence: CASSAATLSGNTIYF. The CDR3 DNA reads TGTGCCAGCAGCGCAGCGACACTCTCTGGAAACACCATATATTTT. This sequence joins TRBV9 and TRBJ1-3; no clear D gene. Germline V lookup: CDR1 SGDLS, CDR2 YYNGEE. The CDR3 runs to 15 residues. V lost 3 bases and J lost 0, with 10 bases in between.

The rearrangement uses TRBV28 and TRBJ2-3; 11 bases fit TRBD2. Unmatched junction bases numbered 6, after V lost 7 bases and J lost 6 bases. Germline CDR1 reads MDHEN; CDR2 reads SYDVKM. The CDR3 covers 14 residues. The CDR3 DNA reads TGTGCCAGCACCCCTTGGACTAGCGGGGATACGCAGTATTTT. It translates to CASTPWTSGDTQYF.

The V call is TRBV6-2 or TRBV6-3, the J call TRBJ2-7, with unresolved D. The CDR3 totals 12 residues. With 6 bases removed from V and 6 bases from J, the gap between germline ends came to 12 bases. Germline CDR1 is MNHEY and CDR2 is SVGEGT. The CDR3 reads CASSPVYGEQYV. The DNA of the CDR3 is TGTGCCAGCAGCCCAGTCTATGGCGAGCAGTACGTC.

This clonotype occurred many times. The rearrangement joins TRBV24-1 to TRBJ1-2, with TRBD1 matching over 8 bases. J lost 4 bases, V lost 6 bases, and 3 bases had no gene match. The germline V gene has CDR1 KGHDR and CDR2 SFDVKD. This CDR3 region has 13 residues. The CDR3 nucleotides are TGTGCCACCAGTAAGGGACAGGTCTATGGCTACACCTTC. It codes for CATSKGQVYGYTF.

This clonotype was seen at least ten times. V and J are TRBV12-3 or TRBV12-4 and TRBJ1-1; D is unclear. V lost 4 bases to trimming and J lost 5 bases, with 11 bases between them. The CDR3 totals 13 residues. In nucleotides, the CDR3 is TGTGCCAGCAGTTCCTCACGAGGGACTGAAGCTTTCTTT. Its translation is CASSSSRGTEAFF.

The J gene is TRBJ1-6, the V gene TRBV20-1; maybe TRBD1 (5 bases). The CDR3 covers 17 residues. Trimming stripped 0 bases from V and 6 bases from J, with 18 bases between. Looked up from germline, CDR1 is DFQATT and CDR2 is SNEGSKA (reference sequence). The DNA of the CDR3 is TGCAGTGCTAGAGATTCGGGCAGGGTAAAGACTAATTCACCCCTCCACTTT. Amino acid sequence: CSARDSGRVKTNSPLHF.

This clonotype was found many times. This chain uses TRBV7-8 with TRBJ1-1, with 7 bases that match TRBD1. J was trimmed by 4 bases and V by 6 bases; bases with no gene match: 5. The CDR3 loop spans 13 amino acids. Germline V gene sequence: CDR1 SGHVS, CDR2 FQNEAQ. In nucleotides, the CDR3 is TGTGCCAGCAGGAGACAGGGATCCACTGAAGCTTTCTTT. Its translation is CASRRQGSTEAFF.

This clonotype was counted only a few times. The chain carries TRBV24-1 and TRBJ2-1; 16 nucleotides align to TRBD2. There are 17 residues in the CDR3. Germline CDR1 KGHDR, CDR2 SFDVKD. J gave up 7 bases and V 4 bases, and 6 bases lay outside the gene matches. The CDR3 sequence is CATSDSGLAGGQNEQFF. In DNA form, the CDR3 reads TGTGCCACCAGTGACTCGGGACTAGCGGGGGGGCAAAATGAGCAGTTCTTC.

This clonotype was recorded at least ten times. The chain recombines TRBV5-5 with TRBJ2-1; 8 nucleotides agree with TRBD2. The CDR3 covers 14 residues. CDR1 SGHKS and CDR2 YYEKEE come from the germline V gene (reference sequence). Trimming took 4 bases from V and 4 from J; bases not matched to a gene: 4. The CDR3 DNA reads as TGTGCCAGCAGCATCGGACTAGCATACAATGAGCAGTTCTTC. This gives the protein CASSIGLAYNEQFF.

This clonotype was detected many times. Here the CDR3 reads CASRQTGRYNEQFF. For the CDR3, the DNA is TGTGCCAGCAGACAGACAGGGCGGTACAATGAGCAGTTCTTC. The gene calls are TRBV12-3 or TRBV12-4 and TRBJ2-1, with 7 bases aligning to TRBD1. This CDR3 contains 14 residues. The V segment lost 6 bases and the J segment 4 bases; nucleotides outside the gene matches: 6.

This clonotype was found many times. This chain links TRBV29-1 with TRBJ2-5; D remains ambiguous. Between the trimmed V and J ends, which lost 7 bases and 5 bases, there was a span of 11 bases. Germline loops: CDR1 SQVTM, CDR2 ANQGSEA. The CDR3 is made up of 11 amino acids. The CDR3 DNA sequence: TGCAGCGCAGATTCGGAGGAGACCCAGTACTTC. Amino acid sequence: CSADSEETQYF.

The chain joins TRBV7-9 to TRBJ2-7, with D hard to call. The CDR3 has 14 residues. Trimming stripped 4 bases from V and 2 bases from J, with 12 bases between. Germline-derived CDR1 and CDR2 are SEHNR and FQNEAQ (reference sequence). The CDR3 is CASSSMAVTYEQYF. CDR3 DNA sequence: TGTGCCAGCAGCTCAATGGCGGTAACCTACGAGCAGTACTTC.

This clonotype was counted between two and nine times. This sequence joins TRBV21-1 and TRBJ1-5; the tabulated D call, TRBD1, remains unverified against the DNA. TRBV21-1 is listed as a pseudogene. CDR3 length: 15 residues. This chain's CDR3 is CATLGQFHSNQPQHF. Here the CDR3 DNA reads TGTGCCACCTTAGGACAGTTTCATAGCAATCAGCCCCAGCATTTT.